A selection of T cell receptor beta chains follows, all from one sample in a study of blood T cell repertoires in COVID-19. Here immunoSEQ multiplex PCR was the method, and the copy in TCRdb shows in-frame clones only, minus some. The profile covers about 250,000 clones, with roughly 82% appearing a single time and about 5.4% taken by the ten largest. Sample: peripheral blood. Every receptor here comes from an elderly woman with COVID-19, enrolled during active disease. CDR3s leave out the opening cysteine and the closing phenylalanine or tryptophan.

CDR3 protein: ASSLGRGTYNEQF; V gene: TRBV5-4; J gene: TRBJ2-1
CDR3 protein: ASSQGQTNTEAF; V gene: TRBV3-1/TRBV3-2; J gene: TRBJ1-1
CDR3 protein: ASNLRQETQY; V gene: TRBV2; J gene: TRBJ2-5
CDR3 protein: ASTRGGLNTGELF; V gene: TRBV5-4; J gene: TRBJ2-2
CDR3 protein: ASSMAGDCSSSSYNSPLH; V gene: TRBV21-1; J gene: TRBJ1-6
CDR3 protein: ASRGRDNQPQH; V gene: TRBV2; J gene: TRBJ1-5
CDR3 protein: ASTGQGFLNTGELF; V gene: TRBV28; J gene: TRBJ2-2
CDR3 protein: ASSLLVRWAGRATNEKLF; V gene: TRBV27; J gene: TRBJ1-4
CDR3 protein: ASSDRDTYNSPLH; V gene: TRBV6-1; J gene: TRBJ1-6
CDR3 protein: ASSQDIRGELF; V gene: TRBV3-1/TRBV3-2; J gene: TRBJ2-2
CDR3 protein: ASSLAVGGTGLNQPQH; V gene: TRBV7-9; J gene: TRBJ1-5
CDR3 protein: ASSLTSGLAGKSAGELF; V gene: TRBV6-6; J gene: TRBJ2-2
CDR3 protein: AWSVGAGEYYEQY; V gene: TRBV30; J gene: TRBJ2-7
CDR3 protein: ASSLRTSANTGELF; V gene: TRBV7-8; J gene: TRBJ2-2
CDR3 protein: ASRLPNLLLNSNQPQH; V gene: TRBV21-1; J gene: TRBJ1-5
CDR3 protein: AIDVPGIGMNTEAF; V gene: TRBV24-1; J gene: TRBJ1-1
CDR3 protein: ASNSDSYNEQF; V gene: TRBV19; J gene: TRBJ2-1
CDR3 protein: ASSREERVGKLF; V gene: TRBV18; J gene: TRBJ1-4
CDR3 protein: ASSVDEGYEQY; V gene: TRBV9; J gene: TRBJ2-7
CDR3 protein: ASSLGGWNTEAF; V gene: TRBV5-1; J gene: TRBJ1-1
CDR3 protein: ASSYRGLAGGNTDTQY; V gene: TRBV27; J gene: TRBJ2-3
CDR3 protein: ASSSRGRQRPTDTQY; V gene: TRBV5-1; J gene: TRBJ2-3
CDR3 protein: ASSPEVDQPQH; V gene: TRBV5-5; J gene: TRBJ1-5
CDR3 protein: ASSPPIGGATDTQY; V gene: TRBV18; J gene: TRBJ2-3
CDR3 protein: ASSSRTGGDSNYGYT; V gene: TRBV18; J gene: TRBJ1-2
CDR3 protein: ASSLRQGNSTNEKLF; V gene: TRBV7-3; J gene: TRBJ1-4
CDR3 protein: ASSLTGSWDTEAF; V gene: TRBV5-1; J gene: TRBJ1-1
CDR3 protein: ASSSGTTQGNTIY; V gene: TRBV6-6; J gene: TRBJ1-3
CDR3 protein: AWSRLGGGGGTQY; V gene: TRBV30; J gene: TRBJ2-3
CDR3 protein: ASSCPGPRDSYNEQF; V gene: TRBV5-1; J gene: TRBJ2-1
CDR3 protein: ATSGHGQVSLRSNQPQH; V gene: TRBV15; J gene: TRBJ1-5
CDR3 protein: ASSQGASAPFGTQY; V gene: TRBV4-2; J gene: TRBJ2-3
CDR3 protein: ASSQAEVREAF; V gene: TRBV4-1; J gene: TRBJ1-1
CDR3 protein: ASSQGTGLVSPLH; V gene: TRBV19; J gene: TRBJ1-6
CDR3 protein: ASRGTGSRETQY; V gene: TRBV28; J gene: TRBJ2-5
CDR3 protein: ASKQGAGAQPQH; V gene: TRBV28; J gene: TRBJ1-5
CDR3 protein: ASSREGAGNTIY; V gene: TRBV7-9; J gene: TRBJ1-3
CDR3 protein: ASSMEVTNEKLF; V gene: TRBV28; J gene: TRBJ1-4
CDR3 protein: ASSNAGTKGGQPQH; V gene: TRBV28; J gene: TRBJ1-5
CDR3 protein: ASREERGEAF; V gene: TRBV19; J gene: TRBJ1-1
CDR3 protein: ASSFRDEQF; V gene: TRBV6-5; J gene: TRBJ2-1
CDR3 protein: ASSSDRGSGYT; V gene: TRBV11-3; J gene: TRBJ1-2
CDR3 protein: ASSQETQY; V gene: TRBV30; J gene: TRBJ2-5
CDR3 protein: ASSVSANYGYT; V gene: TRBV9; J gene: TRBJ1-2
CDR3 protein: ASSSTGGDTEAF; V gene: TRBV7-9; J gene: TRBJ1-1
CDR3 protein: ASSFYSGGGVRELF; V gene: TRBV27; J gene: TRBJ2-2
CDR3 protein: ASSKIDRVRGGTEAF; V gene: TRBV6-2/TRBV6-3; J gene: TRBJ1-1
CDR3 protein: ASSPLQNTEAF; V gene: TRBV7-6; J gene: TRBJ1-1
CDR3 protein: ASSRRGTGRYNEQF; V gene: TRBV28; J gene: TRBJ2-1
CDR3 protein: ASSLGAGTSSPLH; V gene: TRBV5-1; J gene: TRBJ1-6
CDR3 protein: ASSQDRGFYEQY; V gene: TRBV4-1; J gene: TRBJ2-7
CDR3 protein: ASSLQGAYGSPLH; V gene: TRBV11-2; J gene: TRBJ1-6
CDR3 protein: ASSQDSGTAKTQY; V gene: TRBV4-1; J gene: TRBJ2-5
CDR3 protein: ASSAGGGSTEAF; V gene: TRBV7-2; J gene: TRBJ1-1
CDR3 protein: ASFSRGGNTIY; V gene: TRBV6-6; J gene: TRBJ1-3
CDR3 protein: ASSYDRAEKLF; V gene: TRBV6-6; J gene: TRBJ1-4
CDR3 protein: ASSSPSDEQY; V gene: TRBV18; J gene: TRBJ2-7